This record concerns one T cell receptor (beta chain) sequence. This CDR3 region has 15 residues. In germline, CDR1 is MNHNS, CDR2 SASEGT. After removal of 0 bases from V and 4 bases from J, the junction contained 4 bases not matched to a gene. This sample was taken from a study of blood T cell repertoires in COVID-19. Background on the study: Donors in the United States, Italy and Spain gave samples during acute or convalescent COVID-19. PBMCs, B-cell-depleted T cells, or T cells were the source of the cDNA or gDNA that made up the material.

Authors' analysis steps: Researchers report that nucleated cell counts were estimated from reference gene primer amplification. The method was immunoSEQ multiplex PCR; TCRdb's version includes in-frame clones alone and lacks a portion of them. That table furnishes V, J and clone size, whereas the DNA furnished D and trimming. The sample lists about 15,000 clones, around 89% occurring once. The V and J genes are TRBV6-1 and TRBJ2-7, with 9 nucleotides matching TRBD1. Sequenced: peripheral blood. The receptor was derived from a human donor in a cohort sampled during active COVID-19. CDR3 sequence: CASSEAQQGAYEQYF. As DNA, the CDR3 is TGTGCCAGCAGTGAAGCCCAACAGGGGGCTTACGAGCAGTACTTC.